The 32 T cell receptor beta chains below come from one sample, sequenced in a study of molecular identifiers for immune sequencing clone quantification. TCRdb processed the PCR reads anew with MiXCR; each CDR3 protein has one entry. Here the sample spans about 500,000 distinct CDR3 sequences, about a fifth being singletons. The sequenced sample was naive CD8+ T cells from blood, with Jurkat cell RNA spiked in. As to subset: FACS-sorted CD8+CD4-CCR7+CD45RA+ naive T cells. These receptors were obtained from a human donor in good health. Some libraries in this study had Jurkat cell RNA spiked in.

A few counts support this clonotype. The conserved phenylalanine or tryptophan is not found at the CDR3 terminus, so this likely reflects a read error. The J gene is TRBJ2-2, the V gene TRBV29-1, with D maybe TRBD1 (6 bases). This CDR3 has 13 residues. Germline-derived CDR1 and CDR2 are SQVTM and ANQGSEA. Trimming removed 4 bases at V and 5 bases at J, with 11 bases between. The CDR3 spells CSVVDRRTGELFL. CDR3 in DNA: TGCAGCGTTGTTGACAGGCGGACCGGGGAGCTGTTTCTT.

This clonotype was counted ten times or more. V usage is TRBV29-1 and J usage is TRBJ2-1, with D possibly being TRBD1 or TRBD2 (5 bases each). CDR1 and CDR2 from the germline V gene are SQVTM and ANQGSEA. The CDR3 sequence is 12 residues long. V dropped 0 bases and J dropped 16 bases, with 16 bases sitting between them. The CDR3 DNA reads as TGCAGCGTTGAAGATTTGGGGGATTCGTGCTTCTTC. Amino acids: CSVEDLGDSCFF.

Note on this clonotype: A much more abundant neighbour one base away suggests this may be a read error. The chain has TRBV4-3 and TRBJ2-7, with 10 bases matching TRBD2. This CDR3 spans 15 amino acids. Germline CDR1 is LGHNA and CDR2 is YSLEER. The CDR3 reads CAGSQGSSGSYEQYF. CDR3 bases: TGCGCCGGCAGCCAAGGTTCTAGCGGGAGTTACGAGCAGTACTTC.

The chain has TRBV12-3 or TRBV12-4 and TRBJ2-1; D is undetermined. Trimming took off 4 bases at V and 5 bases at J, with 15 bases between the two ends. The CDR3 consists of 15 residues. CDR3 loop: CASSSPVGRNNEQFF. The CDR3 region has the DNA TGTGCCAGCAGTTCCCCGGTCGGCCGGAACAATGAGCAGTTCTTC.

This clonotype was detected ten times or more. J is TRBJ2-3 and V is TRBV9; 10 bases are shared with TRBD2. The germline V gene encodes CDR1 SGDLS and CDR2 YYNGEE. The CDR3 loop spans 16 amino acids. The V segment lost 3 bases and the J segment 5 bases; nucleotides outside the gene matches: 9. In DNA, the CDR3 is TGTGCCAGCAGCGCGTCCGGCAGCGGGGGGGTAGATACGCAGTATTTT. Protein product: CASSASGSGGVDTQYF.

This clonotype was picked up a small number of times. The chain couples TRBV24-1 to TRBJ2-7, with 8 nucleotides matching TRBD1. This CDR3 spans 13 amino acids. V lost 7 bases to trimming and J lost 5 bases; unmatched junction nucleotides: 6. Germline CDR1 and CDR2: KGHDR and SFDVKD. The CDR3 sequence is CATSQGARDEQYF. The CDR3 region has the DNA TGTGCCACCAGCCAGGGGGCACGGGACGAGCAGTACTTC.

This chain connects TRBV19 to TRBJ2-5; 7 nucleotides line up with TRBD1. The CDR3 is 16 amino acids. The V segment lost 4 bases and the J segment 1 base; nucleotides outside the gene matches: 9. Germline-derived CDR1 and CDR2 are LNHDA and SQIVND (reference sequence). The CDR3 is CASSTFRDRVQETQYF. The CDR3 coding sequence is TGTGCCAGTAGTACATTCCGGGACAGAGTCCAAGAGACCCAGTACTTC.

With regard to this clonotype: A read error may be the cause here, since a much bigger clone is one base away. Because the CDR3 is missing its conserved closing phenylalanine or tryptophan, this is likely a read error. The chain has TRBV6-4 and TRBJ2-3; D is uncertain. Germline CDR1 is MRHNA and CDR2 is SNTAGT. This CDR3 is 13 amino acids long. The V and J ends lost 3 bases and 5 bases respectively, with 9 bases between them. The CDR3 bases are TGTGCCAGCAGTGAAACGTTCCAAGATACGCAGTATCTT. This encodes CASSETFQDTQYL.

This clonotype was observed a handful of times. The chain links TRBV6-2 or TRBV6-3 to TRBJ2-7; 7 nucleotides line up with TRBD1. V shed 4 bases and J 4 bases; nucleotides not matched to a gene: 13. The CDR3 has 16 amino acids. Germline assignment: CDR1 MNHEY and CDR2 SVGEGT. The CDR3 DNA is TGTGCCAGCAGTTCCTCAACGACCGGGACAGAATACGAGCAGTACTTC. Its protein product is CASSSSTTGTEYEQYF.

This clonotype has ten or more counts. The chain combines TRBV6-5 with TRBJ2-7; possible D gene TRBD2, 6 bases. Germline CDR1 MNHEY, CDR2 SVGAGI. The CDR3 extends over 13 amino acids. The V gene lost 6 bases and the J gene lost 2 bases, with 11 bases spanning the gap. CDR3 DNA: TGTGCCAGCAGAGAAGTAGCGGCCTACGAGCAGTACTTC. The encoded protein is CASREVAAYEQYF.

On this clonotype: One base away lies a much larger clone, so this may be a sequencing read error. The chain has TRBV6-2 or TRBV6-3 and TRBJ1-1; D perhaps matches TRBD1 (5 bases). The CDR3 covers 14 residues. CDR1 and CDR2 (germline): MNHEY, SVGEGT. CDR3 loop: CASSYYRTNTEVFF. The CDR3, as DNA: TGTGCCAGCAGTTATTACAGGACAAACACTGAAGTTTTCTTT.

The rearrangement links TRBV11-2 to TRBJ2-1; 7 bases are a match to TRBD2. V was pared by 5 bases and J by 0 bases, with 4 bases of the junction left unmatched. The CDR3 length is 15 residues. Germline V gene sequence: CDR1 SGHAT, CDR2 FQNNGV. CDR3 DNA: TGTGCCAGCAGCCTAGGGGAGGGCTCCTACAATGAGCAGTTCTTC. The encoded protein is CASSLGEGSYNEQFF.

J is TRBJ2-7 and V is TRBV25-1, with TRBD2 matching 8 bases. Germline loops: CDR1 MGHDK, CDR2 SYGVNS. The CDR3 runs 14 residues. V gave up 7 bases and J gave up 7 bases; unmatched junction bases: 12. Written as DNA, the CDR3 is TGTGCCAGCACGCCACGGACTAGCCCCTTGGAGCAGTACTTC. This codes for CASTPRTSPLEQYF.

About this clonotype: A clone one base away is much larger, so this may be a read error. The chain couples TRBV4-1 to TRBJ2-7, with 7 positions matching TRBD2. Germline CDR1 reads MGHRA; CDR2 reads YSYEKL. The CDR3 covers 13 residues. CDR3 residues: CANSQEGGLEQYF. The CDR3 nucleotides are TGCGCCAACAGCCAAGAGGGAGGGCTCGAGCAGTACTTC.

This clonotype was seen only a few times. V is TRBV27 and J is TRBJ2-1, with D maybe TRBD1 (5 bases). Germline values: CDR1 MNHEY, CDR2 SMNVEV (reference sequence). The CDR3 is 13 residues long. V gave up 2 bases and J gave up 15 bases, with 17 bases separating them. CDR3 amino acids: CASSLRNRFESFF. Here the CDR3 DNA reads TGTGCCAGCAGTTTAAGAAACAGGTTTGAGTCGTTCTTC.

In regard to this clonotype: This may come from a read error, since a much larger clone is one base off. This chain uses TRBV24-1 with TRBJ2-2; possible D gene TRBD2, 5 bases. Germline values: CDR1 KGHDR, CDR2 SFDVKD. The CDR3 is 12 residues long. In nucleotides, the CDR3 is TGTGCCACCAGTGGCCGATCTGGGGAGCTGCTTTTT. Translated, it gives CATSGRSGELLF.

The chain has TRBV6-2 or TRBV6-3 and TRBJ2-3; the match to TRBD2 covers 7 bases. V was pared by 2 bases and J by 0 bases, with 17 bases of the junction left unmatched. This CDR3 contains 20 residues. Germline V gives CDR1 MNHEY, CDR2 SVGEGT. The CDR3 sequence: CASSYAASSGEAISTDTQYF. The CDR3 DNA is TGTGCCAGCAGTTACGCGGCCTCTAGCGGAGAGGCAATCAGCACAGATACGCAGTATTTT.

With regard to this clonotype: A read error may explain this, as a much larger clone is one base away. This chain uses TRBV24-1 with TRBJ2-3; D ambiguous. Germline assignment: CDR1 KGHDR and CDR2 SFDVKD. Trimming stripped 0 bases from V and 0 bases from J, with 6 bases between. The CDR3 is made up of 15 amino acids. In DNA form, the CDR3 reads TGTGCCACCAGTGATTTGATGGCAAGCACAGATACGCAGTATTTT. Translating gives CATSDLMASTDTQYF.

This rearrangement joins TRBV4-1 to TRBJ2-7; D is undetermined. Germline V gene lookup returns CDR1 MGHRA and CDR2 YSYEKL. CDR3 size: 14 residues. Trimming removed 1 base at V and 1 base at J, with 8 bases between. CDR3 nucleotide sequence: TGCGCCAGCAGCCAAGTTCTAGTTTCCTACGAGCAGTACTTC. It translates to CASSQVLVSYEQYF.

The chain is built from TRBV7-9 and TRBJ2-2; D remains ambiguous. V lost 4 bases and J lost 10, with 19 bases in between. The CDR3 is 15 residues long. Germline V gene lookup returns CDR1 SEHNR and CDR2 FQNEAQ (reference sequence). CDR3 in DNA: TGTGCCAGCAGCTCTTCGTGGCTCGGCCGACAGGAGCTGTTTTTT. It specifies CASSSSWLGRQELFF. The full variable domain, its missing parts supplied by reference TRBV7-9 and TRBJ2-2, is DTGVSQNPRHKITKRGQNVTFRCDPISEHNRLYWYRQTLGQGPEFLTYFQNEAQLEKSRLLSDRFSAERPKGSFSTLEIQRTEQGDSAMYLCASSSSWLGRQELFFGEGSRLTVL.

The rearrangement joins TRBV7-9 to TRBJ2-3; D remains ambiguous. V was shortened by 3 bases and J by 4 bases, with 11 bases between the two germline ends. The CDR3 extends over 14 amino acids. Germline V CDR1 and CDR2: SEHNR, FQNEAQ (reference sequence). This CDR3 is CASSFQIAPDTQYF. CDR3 sequence (DNA): TGTGCCAGCAGCTTCCAGATCGCCCCAGATACGCAGTATTTT.

Ten or more counts support this clonotype. This chain links TRBV4-1 with TRBJ1-1, with 9 nucleotides matching TRBD1. Germline V lookup: CDR1 MGHRA, CDR2 YSYEKL. The CDR3 sequence is 13 residues long. V shed 1 base and J 11 bases; nucleotides not matched to a gene: 5. The CDR3 loop reads CASSQANRGLAFF. DNA for the CDR3: TGCGCCAGCAGCCAAGCGAACAGGGGGCTCGCTTTCTTT.

Note on this clonotype: A clone one base away is much larger, so this may be a read error. The chain uses TRBV7-9 and TRBJ1-1; 9 bases are shared with TRBD1. Trimming took 5 bases from V and 4 from J; bases not matched to a gene: 8. Germline values: CDR1 SEHNR, CDR2 FQNEAQ (reference sequence). This CDR3 comprises 15 residues. CDR3 amino acids: CASSPGQGSCTEAFF. The CDR3, as DNA: TGTGCCAGCAGCCCGGGACAGGGTTCATGCACTGAAGCTTTCTTT.

Notes on this clonotype: The junction shows a germline mismatch at one end, possibly a read error. The rearrangement uses TRBV7-9 and TRBJ2-2; 11 bases agree with TRBD2. Per germline, CDR1 SEHNR and CDR2 FQNEAQ (reference sequence). There are 18 residues in the CDR3. CDR3 sequence: CASSLSLAGGSHPGEPFF. The CDR3 DNA is TGTGCCAGCAGCTTAAGTCTAGCGGGAGGCTCCCATCCCGGGGAGCCGTTTTTT.

This clonotype showed up many times. The V and J genes are TRBV30 and TRBJ2-3; D remains ambiguous. CDR3 length: 13 amino acids. Per germline, CDR1 GTSNPN and CDR2 SVGIG (reference sequence). The germline V and J ends were trimmed by 2 bases and 6 bases, with 12 bases remaining between them. CDR3 residues: CAWSWTIYDTQYF. The CDR3 nucleotides are TGTGCCTGGAGTTGGACGATTTACGATACGCAGTATTTT.

Turning to this clonotype: A read error is possible here, since a much larger clone lies one base away. The V and J genes are TRBV7-9 and TRBJ2-2; D gene unclear. Germline V gene sequence: CDR1 SEHNR, CDR2 FQNEAQ (reference sequence). This CDR3 region has 12 residues. The V end lost 0 bases, the J end lost 7 bases, and 3 bases lay between the germline ends. The CDR3 nucleotides are TGTGCCAGCAGCTTAGCGGTCGGGGAGCTGTTTTTT. This translates into CASSLAVGELFF.

This clonotype was seen only a few times. The gene calls are TRBV9 and TRBJ2-7; D remains unclear. The germline V gene has CDR1 SGDLS and CDR2 YYNGEE. The V end lost 0 bases, the J end lost 5 bases, and 12 bases lay between the germline ends. The CDR3 is made up of 14 amino acids. The CDR3 nucleotides are TGTGCCAGCAGCGTAGGGTCAGGTTTGGACGAGCAGTACTTC. Protein product: CASSVGSGLDEQYF.

This clonotype was observed at least ten times. This chain joins TRBV4-3 and TRBJ2-3, with no clear D. V was shortened by 3 bases and J by 6 bases, with 10 bases between the two germline ends. Germline V CDR1 and CDR2: LGHNA, YSLEER. The CDR3 is 13 amino acids. CDR3 in DNA: TGCGCCAGCAGCCAGGATAGTTGGGATACGCAGTATTTT. This codes for CASSQDSWDTQYF.

The V and J genes are TRBV28 and TRBJ2-7, with D unclear. Trimming took 4 bases from V and 4 from J, leaving 11 bases between them. This CDR3 has 13 residues. CDR1 MDHEN and CDR2 SYDVKM come from the germline V gene. CDR3 sequence (DNA): TGTGCCAGCAGTTCCCATTTGGGGTACGAGCAGTACTTC. Translated: CASSSHLGYEQYF.

On this clonotype itself: A read error may account for a junction end that differs from germline. The V call is TRBV7-9, the J call TRBJ2-1, with 11 bases lining up with TRBD1. The CDR3 extends over 17 amino acids. From germline, CDR1 is SEHNR and CDR2 FQNEAQ (reference sequence). CDR3 sequence (DNA): TGTGCCAGCAGCTCGACACGGACAGGGGGCTCCTACAATGTGCAGTTCTTC. Protein sequence: CASSSTRTGGSYNVQFF.

This clonotype was picked up a small number of times. The rearrangement uses TRBV2 and TRBJ2-5; TRBD2 aligns across 9 bases. The CDR3 loop spans 16 amino acids. J gave up 0 bases and V 1 base, and 3 bases lay outside the gene matches. Germline-derived CDR1 and CDR2 are SNHLY and FYNNEI. This CDR3 is CASSEESGGYQETQYF. CDR3 DNA sequence: TGTGCCAGCAGTGAAGAAAGCGGGGGGTACCAAGAGACCCAGTACTTC.

This clonotype has at least ten counts. V usage is TRBV4-3 and J usage is TRBJ2-1; tentative D call: TRBD1 (6 bases). Germline CDR1 and CDR2: LGHNA and YSLEER. Trimming left V 2 bases short and J 2 bases short, with 10 bases between. There are 15 residues in the CDR3. The CDR3 is CASSQNRAPYNEQFF. DNA for the CDR3: TGCGCCAGCAGCCAAAACAGGGCGCCCTACAATGAGCAGTTCTTC.